This T cell receptor beta chain stems from a study of T cell responses to AZD1222 COVID-19 vaccine. Study at large: Pooled together were second doses at about 4 or about 12 weeks. Findings of the study overall: Repertoires were obtained only post-peak T cell response. A mostly white British donor set with more females was recruited, and clonal diversity was possibly underestimated. A reported finding is that nearly half of spike-specific TCRs target unmutated variant regions.

A note on this clone: Antigen: not known.

Data came from immunoSEQ multiplex PCR; TCRdb stores just in-frame clones and leaves some out. Here the sample spans 150,000 to 200,000 clones, just over 90% being singletons. The source is an adult in good health. Sequenced material: peripheral blood, taken on day 0 of AZD1222 vaccination.

DNA for the CDR3: TGTGCCAGCAGCTTAGCGGGCACAGATACGCAGTATTTT. This translates into CASSLAGTDTQYF. This chain uses TRBV13 with TRBJ2-3; D gene uncertain. The CDR3 is made up of 13 amino acids. V dropped 1 base and J dropped 1 base, with 3 bases sitting between them. Germline CDR1 and CDR2: PRHDT and FYEKMQ (reference sequence).